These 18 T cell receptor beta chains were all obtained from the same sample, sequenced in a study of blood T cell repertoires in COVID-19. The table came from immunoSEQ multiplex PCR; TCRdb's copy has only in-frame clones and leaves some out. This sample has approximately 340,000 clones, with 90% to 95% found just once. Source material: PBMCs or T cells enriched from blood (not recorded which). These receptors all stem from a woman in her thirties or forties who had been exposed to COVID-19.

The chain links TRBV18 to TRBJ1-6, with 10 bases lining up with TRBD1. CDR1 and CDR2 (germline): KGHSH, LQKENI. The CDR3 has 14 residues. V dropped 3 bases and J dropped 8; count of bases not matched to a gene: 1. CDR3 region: CASSPGQGYSPLHF. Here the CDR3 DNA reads TGTGCCAGCTCACCGGGACAGGGGTATTCACCCCTCCACTTT.

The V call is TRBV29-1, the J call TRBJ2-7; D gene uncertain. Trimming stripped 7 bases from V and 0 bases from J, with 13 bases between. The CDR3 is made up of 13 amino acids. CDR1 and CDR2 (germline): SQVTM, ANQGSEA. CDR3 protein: CSASGLSSYEQYF. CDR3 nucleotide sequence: TGCAGCGCATCAGGCCTATCCTCCTACGAGCAGTACTTC.

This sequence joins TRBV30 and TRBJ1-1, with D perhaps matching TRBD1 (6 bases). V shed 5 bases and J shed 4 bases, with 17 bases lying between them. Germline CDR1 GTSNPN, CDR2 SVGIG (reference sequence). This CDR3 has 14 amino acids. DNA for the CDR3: TGTGCCTGGGGCCTACAGGGCTTGGGCACTGAAGCTTTCTTT. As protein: CAWGLQGLGTEAFF. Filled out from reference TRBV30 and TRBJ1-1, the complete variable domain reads SQTIHQWPATLVQPVGSPLSLECTVEGTSNPNLYWYRQAAGRGLQLLFYSVGIGQISSEVPQNLSASRPQDRQFILSSKKLLLSDSGFYLCAWGLQGLGTEAFFGQGTRLTVV.

CDR3 residues: CASSPVRTYNEQFF. Written as DNA, the CDR3 is TGTGCCAGTAGTCCCGTGCGGACCTACAATGAGCAGTTCTTC. The chain uses TRBV19 and TRBJ2-1; D not resolved. The ends were cut back, 5 bases at V and 2 bases at J, with 10 bases in the middle. Germline CDR1 reads LNHDA; CDR2 reads SQIVND (reference sequence). The CDR3 spans 14 residues.

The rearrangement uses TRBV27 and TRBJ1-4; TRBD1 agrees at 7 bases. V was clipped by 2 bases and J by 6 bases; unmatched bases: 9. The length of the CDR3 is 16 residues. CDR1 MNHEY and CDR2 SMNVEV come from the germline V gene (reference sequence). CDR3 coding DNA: TGTGCCAGCAGTTTAAGGGTGATCAGGGGGGATGAAAAACTGTTTTTT. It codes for CASSLRVIRGDEKLFF.

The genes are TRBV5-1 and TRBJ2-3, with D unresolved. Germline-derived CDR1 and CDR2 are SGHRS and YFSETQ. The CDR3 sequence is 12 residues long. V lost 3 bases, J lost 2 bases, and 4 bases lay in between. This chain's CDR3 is CASSSNTDTQYF. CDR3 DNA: TGCGCCAGCAGCTCCAACACAGATACGCAGTATTTT.

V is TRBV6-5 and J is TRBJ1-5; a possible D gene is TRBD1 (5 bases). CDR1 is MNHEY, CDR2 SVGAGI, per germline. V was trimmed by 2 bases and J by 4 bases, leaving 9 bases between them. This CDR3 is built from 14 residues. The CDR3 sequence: CASSYRGFNQPQHF. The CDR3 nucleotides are TGTGCCAGCAGTTACAGGGGTTTTAATCAGCCCCAGCATTTT.

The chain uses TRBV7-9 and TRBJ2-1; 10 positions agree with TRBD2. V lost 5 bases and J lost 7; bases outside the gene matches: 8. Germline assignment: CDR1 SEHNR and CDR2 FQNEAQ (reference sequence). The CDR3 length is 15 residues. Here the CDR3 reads CASSQLAGESNEQFF. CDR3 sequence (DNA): TGTGCCAGCAGCCAGCTAGCGGGGGAAAGTAATGAGCAGTTCTTC. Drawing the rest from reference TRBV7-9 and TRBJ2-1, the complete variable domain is DTGVSQNPRHKITKRGQNVTFRCDPISEHNRLYWYRQTLGQGPEFLTYFQNEAQLEKSRLLSDRFSAERPKGSFSTLEIQRTEQGDSAMYLCASSQLAGESNEQFFGPGTRLTVL.

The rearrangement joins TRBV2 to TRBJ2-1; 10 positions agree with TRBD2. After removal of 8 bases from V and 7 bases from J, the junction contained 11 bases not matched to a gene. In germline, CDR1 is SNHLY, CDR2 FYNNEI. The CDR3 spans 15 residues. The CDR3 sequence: CASGTGAGGANEQFF. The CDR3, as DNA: TGTGCCAGCGGGACGGGAGCGGGGGGGGCTAATGAGCAGTTCTTC.

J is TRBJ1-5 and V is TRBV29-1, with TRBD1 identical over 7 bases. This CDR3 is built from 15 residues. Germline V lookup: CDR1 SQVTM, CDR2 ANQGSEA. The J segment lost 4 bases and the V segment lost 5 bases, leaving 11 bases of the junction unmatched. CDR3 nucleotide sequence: TGCAGCGTTCTCCGCATATACAGGGGAAATCAGCCCCAGCATTTT. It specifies CSVLRIYRGNQPQHF.

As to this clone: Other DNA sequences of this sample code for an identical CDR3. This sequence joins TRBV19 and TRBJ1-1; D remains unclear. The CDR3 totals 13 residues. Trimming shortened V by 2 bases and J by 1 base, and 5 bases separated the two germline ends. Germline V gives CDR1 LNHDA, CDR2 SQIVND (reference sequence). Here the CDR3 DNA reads TGTGCCAGTAGTATATCATGGAACACTGAAGCTTTCTTT. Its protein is CASSISWNTEAFF.

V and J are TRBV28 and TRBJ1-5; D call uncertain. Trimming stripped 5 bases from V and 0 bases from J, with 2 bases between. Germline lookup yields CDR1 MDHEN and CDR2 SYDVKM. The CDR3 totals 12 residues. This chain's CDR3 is CASSRSNQPQHF. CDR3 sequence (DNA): TGTGCCAGCAGTCGTAGCAATCAGCCCCAGCATTTT. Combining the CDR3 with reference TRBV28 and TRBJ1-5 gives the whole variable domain DVKVTQSSRYLVKRTGEKVFLECVQDMDHENMFWYRQDPGLGLRLIYFSYDVKMKEKGDIPEGYSVSREKKERFSLILESASTNQTSMYLCASSRSNQPQHFGDGTRLSIL.

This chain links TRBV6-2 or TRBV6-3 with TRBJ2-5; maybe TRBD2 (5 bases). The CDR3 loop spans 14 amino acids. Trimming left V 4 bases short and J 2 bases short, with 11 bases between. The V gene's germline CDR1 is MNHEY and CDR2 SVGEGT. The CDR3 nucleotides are TGTGCCAGCAGTTCCCCCTGGAGGCAAGAGACCCAGTACTTC. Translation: CASSSPWRQETQYF.

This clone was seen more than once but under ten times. The CDR3 DNA follows: TGTGCCAGCAGTGGACAGGCCTTCGGAAACACCATATATTTT. This sequence encodes CASSGQAFGNTIYF. The rearrangement links TRBV2 to TRBJ1-3, with D perhaps TRBD1 (6 bases). Germline loops: CDR1 SNHLY, CDR2 FYNNEI. There are 14 residues in the CDR3. Trimming cost V 4 bases and J 4 bases, with 11 bases left between them.

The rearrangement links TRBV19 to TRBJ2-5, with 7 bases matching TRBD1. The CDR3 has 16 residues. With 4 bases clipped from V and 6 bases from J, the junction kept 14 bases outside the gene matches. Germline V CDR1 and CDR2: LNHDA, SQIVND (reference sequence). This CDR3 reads CASSTQWTGQVKTQYF. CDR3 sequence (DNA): TGTGCCAGTAGTACCCAATGGACAGGTCAGGTGAAGACCCAGTACTTC.

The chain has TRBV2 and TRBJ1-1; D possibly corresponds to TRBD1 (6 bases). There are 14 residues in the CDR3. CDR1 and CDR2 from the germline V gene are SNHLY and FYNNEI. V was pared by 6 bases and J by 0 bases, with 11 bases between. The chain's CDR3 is CASSGQTMNTEAFF. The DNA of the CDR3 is TGTGCCAGCAGCGGACAGACGATGAACACTGAAGCTTTCTTT.

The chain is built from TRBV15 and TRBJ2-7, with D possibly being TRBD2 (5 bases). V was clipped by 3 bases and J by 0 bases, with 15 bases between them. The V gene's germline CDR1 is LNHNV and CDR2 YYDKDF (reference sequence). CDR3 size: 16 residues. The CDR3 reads CATSRIIERNSYEQYF. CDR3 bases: TGTGCCACCAGCAGGATAATTGAGCGGAACTCCTACGAGCAGTACTTC.

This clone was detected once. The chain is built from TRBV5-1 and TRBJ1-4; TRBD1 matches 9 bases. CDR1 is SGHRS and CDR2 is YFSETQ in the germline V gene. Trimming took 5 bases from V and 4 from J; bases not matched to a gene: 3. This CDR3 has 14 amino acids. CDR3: CASRGQGDNEKLFF. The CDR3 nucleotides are TGCGCCAGCAGGGGACAGGGTGATAATGAAAAACTGTTTTTT.